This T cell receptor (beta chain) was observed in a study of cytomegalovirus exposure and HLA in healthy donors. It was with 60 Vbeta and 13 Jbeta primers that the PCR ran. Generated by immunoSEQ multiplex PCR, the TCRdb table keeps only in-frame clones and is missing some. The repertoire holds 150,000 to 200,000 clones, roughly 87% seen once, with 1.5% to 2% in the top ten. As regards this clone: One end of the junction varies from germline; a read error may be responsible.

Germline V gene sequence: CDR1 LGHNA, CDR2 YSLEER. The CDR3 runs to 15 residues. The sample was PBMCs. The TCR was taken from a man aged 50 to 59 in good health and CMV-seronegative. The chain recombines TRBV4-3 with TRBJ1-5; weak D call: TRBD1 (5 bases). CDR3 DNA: TGCGCCAGCAGCCAAGACAGGGTTGCCAATCGGCCCCAGCATTTT. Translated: CASSQDRVANRPQHF.